This T cell receptor (beta chain) is drawn from a study of T-cell memory formation after mild COVID-19. Whole-study context: Clusters were largely donor specific.

From the 5' RACE reads, TCRdb called clonotypes with MiXCR, one entry per CDR3 protein. This repertoire shows 350,000 to 500,000 distinct CDR3 sequences, around 17% found once; its top ten account for roughly 21%. Deletions cut 4 bases from V and 4 bases from J, with 13 bases between. The CDR3 consists of 14 residues. Germline assignment: CDR1 MDHEN and CDR2 SYDVKM. The receptor was isolated from a man aged 18 to 29 who had mild COVID-19 (a few samples of this study predate the infection). Cell type and time point are not known. V gene TRBV28 combines with J gene TRBJ1-2; D is undetermined. Sequenced sample: PBMCs or a T cell subset sorted from them (not recorded which). DNA of the CDR3: TGTGCCAGCAGTTCCGCCGGGGAGCGCTATGGCTACACCTTC. Amino acids: CASSSAGERYGYTF.